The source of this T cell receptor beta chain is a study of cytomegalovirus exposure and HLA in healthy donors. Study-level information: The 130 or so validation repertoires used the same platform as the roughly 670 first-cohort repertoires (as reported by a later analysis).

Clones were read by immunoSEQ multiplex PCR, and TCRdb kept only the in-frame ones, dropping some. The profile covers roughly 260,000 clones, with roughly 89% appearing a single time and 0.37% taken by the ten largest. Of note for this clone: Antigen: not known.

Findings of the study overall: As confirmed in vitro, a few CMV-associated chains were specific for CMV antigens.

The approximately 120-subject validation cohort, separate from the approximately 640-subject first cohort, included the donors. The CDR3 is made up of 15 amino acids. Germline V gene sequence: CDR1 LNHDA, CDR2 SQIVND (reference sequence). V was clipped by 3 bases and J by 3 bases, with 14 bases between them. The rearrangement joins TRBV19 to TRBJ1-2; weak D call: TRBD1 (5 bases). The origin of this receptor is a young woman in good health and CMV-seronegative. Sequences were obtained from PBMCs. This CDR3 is CASSIWGGSDYGYTF. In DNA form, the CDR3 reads TGTGCCAGTAGTATTTGGGGGGGTTCCGACTATGGCTACACCTTC.